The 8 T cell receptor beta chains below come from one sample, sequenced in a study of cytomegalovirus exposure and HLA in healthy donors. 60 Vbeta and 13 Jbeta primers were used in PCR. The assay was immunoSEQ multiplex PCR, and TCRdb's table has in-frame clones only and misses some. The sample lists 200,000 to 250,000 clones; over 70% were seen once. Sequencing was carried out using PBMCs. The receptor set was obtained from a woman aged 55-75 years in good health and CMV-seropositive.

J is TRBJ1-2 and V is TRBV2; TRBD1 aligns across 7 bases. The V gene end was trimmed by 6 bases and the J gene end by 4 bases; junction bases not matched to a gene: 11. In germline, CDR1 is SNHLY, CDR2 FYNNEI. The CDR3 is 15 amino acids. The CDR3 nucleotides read TGTGCCAGCAGGGACCTCGCAGGGGGGATCTATGGCTACACCTTC. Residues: CASRDLAGGIYGYTF.

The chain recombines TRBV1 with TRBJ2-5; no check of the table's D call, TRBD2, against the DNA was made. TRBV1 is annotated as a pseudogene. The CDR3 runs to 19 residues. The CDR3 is CTSSQDLDTSGRSAETQYF. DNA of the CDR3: TGCACCAGCAGCCAAGATCTAGATACTAGCGGGAGATCTGCGGAGACCCAGTACTTC.

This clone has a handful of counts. The CDR3 here is CASSYREWNKNIQYF. The CDR3 coding sequence is TGTGCCAGCAGCTACAGGGAGTGGAATAAAAACATTCAGTACTTC. The chain combines TRBV7-9 with TRBJ2-4; D is possibly TRBD1 (6 bases). Germline-derived CDR1 and CDR2 are SEHNR and FQNEAQ (reference sequence). The length of the CDR3 is 15 residues. Trimming pared 4 bases from V and 4 bases from J, leaving 14 bases between. The full variable domain, in which reference TRBV7-9 and TRBJ2-4 provide the parts outside the CDR3, is DTGVSQNPRHKITKRGQNVTFRCDPISEHNRLYWYRQTLGQGPEFLTYFQNEAQLEKSRLLSDRFSAERPKGSFSTLEIQRTEQGDSAMYLCASSYREWNKNIQYFGAGTRLSVL.

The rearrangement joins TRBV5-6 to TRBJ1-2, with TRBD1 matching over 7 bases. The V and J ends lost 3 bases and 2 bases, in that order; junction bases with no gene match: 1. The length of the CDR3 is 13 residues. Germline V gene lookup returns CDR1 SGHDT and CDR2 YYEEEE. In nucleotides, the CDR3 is TGTGCCAGCAGCTCGGGACAGAACTATGGCTACACCTTC. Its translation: CASSSGQNYGYTF.

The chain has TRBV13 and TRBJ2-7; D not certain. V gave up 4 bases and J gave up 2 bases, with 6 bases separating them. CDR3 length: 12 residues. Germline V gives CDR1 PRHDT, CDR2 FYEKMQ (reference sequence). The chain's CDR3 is CASSSQTYEQYF. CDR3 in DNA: TGTGCCAGCAGCTCCCAGACCTACGAGCAGTACTTC.

DNA for the CDR3: TGTGCCAGCAGCCAAGGAGTTGGGAGGGGTAACCAGCCCCAGCATTTT. Translation gives CASSQGVGRGNQPQHF. The J gene is TRBJ1-5, the V gene TRBV4-2, with D maybe TRBD1 (5 bases). The CDR3 has 16 residues. V dropped 1 base and J dropped 7 bases, with 17 bases sitting between them. In germline, CDR1 is LGHNA, CDR2 YNFKEQ.

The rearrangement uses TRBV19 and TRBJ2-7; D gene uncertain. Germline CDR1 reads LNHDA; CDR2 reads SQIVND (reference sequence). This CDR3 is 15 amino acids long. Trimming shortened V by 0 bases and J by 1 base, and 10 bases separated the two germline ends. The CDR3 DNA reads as TGTGCCAGTAGTATAGAGAACAGACCATCCTACGAGCAGTACTTC. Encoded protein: CASSIENRPSYEQYF. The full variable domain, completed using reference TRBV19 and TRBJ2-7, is DGGITQSPKYLFRKEGQNVTLSCEQNLNHDAMYWYRQDPGQGLRLIYYSQIVNDFQKGDIAEGYSVSREKKESFPLTVTSAQKNPTAFYLCASSIENRPSYEQYFGPGTRLTVT.

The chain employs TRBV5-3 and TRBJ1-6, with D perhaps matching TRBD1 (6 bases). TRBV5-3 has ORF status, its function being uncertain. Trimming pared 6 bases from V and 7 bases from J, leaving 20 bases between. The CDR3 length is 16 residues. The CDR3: CARTTPRGARNSPLHF. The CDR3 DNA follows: TGTGCCAGAACCACCCCCCGGGGGGCCAGGAATTCACCCCTCCACTTT.